This T cell receptor (beta chain) was recorded in a study of T cell changes during pregnancy in multiple sclerosis. In its sample, this clone was seen once. V was clipped by 0 bases and J by 4 bases; unmatched bases: 8. Germline V gives CDR1 MGHRA, CDR2 YSYEKL. The CDR3 is 17 residues long. Here immunoSEQ multiplex PCR was the method, and the copy in TCRdb shows in-frame clones only, minus some. The repertoire holds more than 45,000 clones, with about 92% as singletons. The chain employs TRBV4-1 and TRBJ2-3; the match to TRBD2 covers 9 bases. The sample was CD8+ T cells from peripheral blood mononuclear cells, taken in the second trimester of pregnancy. The sequence came from a female donor with multiple sclerosis, enrolled in a pregnancy study. This CDR3 reads CASSQDPSGADSDTQYF. CDR3 bases: TGCGCCAGCAGCCAAGATCCTAGCGGGGCGGACTCAGATACGCAGTATTTT.